This T cell receptor beta chain comes out of a study of blood T cell repertoires in COVID-19 (TCRdb year 2020). A note on the overall study: Collaborator samples came from the United States, Italy and Spain and covered acute and convalescent phases of COVID-19. The prospective study material was composed of cDNA or gDNA derived from T cells, B-cell-depleted T cells, or PBMCs. Deeply sampled blood TCRbeta repertoires from subjects exposed to, actively infected with, or recovered from COVID-19 were included in the dataset. The repertoires were released in a freely available public database intended as a resource for research on the immune response to SARS-CoV-2. Samples came from the ongoing ImmuneRACE study (first 160 participants) plus 1,254 subjects from 6 global collaborators. The sample metadata nearly always contained a de-identified subject ID, COVID-19 status, age in years and sex. Where available, HLA class I and class II types were obtained from metadata supplied by the sample provider rather than from assay-based typing.

Worth noting for this clone: No cognate antigen has been identified for it. Within one base of it there is no much larger clone, and no base qualities were kept.

Findings and caveats that apply to the study as a whole: The quantity of clinical and demographic metadata differed by source and by participant and was supplied without curation.

One collaborating source in Seattle enrolled patients during active infection and followed them longitudinally through the course of disease. Each collaborating institution followed its own protocols to collect whole blood in K2EDTA tubes. Collaborator samples were shipped for TCRbeta analysis as frozen whole blood, isolated PBMCs, or DNA extracted from either sample type. The immunoSEQ Assay, a bias-controlled multiplex PCR, was used to amplify TCRbeta CDR3 regions from genomic DNA. The source study handled its data this way. Nucleated cell counts per sample were estimated from amplification of reference gene primers within the assay. To quantify the absolute abundance of each unique TCRbeta CDR3 rearrangement, sequence reads were collapsed and filtered. Productive Simpson clonality was computed per sample as the square root of Simpson's diversity index over productive rearrangements. TCRdb mirrors the immuneACCESS table, restricted to in-frame sequences. Some clones are absent from its copies; in checked studies, under half trace to an unresolved V gene, and the reason for the others is unknown. V, J and clone size were drawn from that table, and D and trimming were deduced from the DNA. The sample has roughly 200,000 clones on record, 82% of them singletons. The ten largest clones capture approximately 7.8% of the sample.

CDR1 SEHNR and CDR2 FQNEAQ are derived from the germline V gene (reference sequence). The trim is 5 bases for V and 5 bases for J, with a gap of 15 bases between the germline ends. The CDR3 holds 15 amino acids from the cysteine to the phenylalanine. Left in the record is the CDR3 DNA by itself, 45 bases read in frame from the first base. The origin of this receptor is a woman in her sixties or seventies with COVID-19, enrolled during active disease. Sequenced sample: peripheral blood. The chain couples TRBV7-9 to TRBJ1-4; the D region possibly corresponds to TRBD1 (6 bases align). The sequenced DNA is TGTGCCAGCAGCCCCGACGGGACATCAAATGAAAAACTGTTTTTT. This gives the protein CASSPDGTSNEKLFF.